The TCR beta chain described here comes from a study of CD8+ T cells in alopecia areata. Looked up from germline, CDR1 is LGHNT and CDR2 is FRNRAP. This CDR3 is built from 14 residues. Trimming removed 2 bases at V and 12 bases at J, with 17 bases between. Treatment in this sample: oral pan-JAK inhibitor, 5-10 mg twice daily. Sequencing used cDNA as its template, made by extracting RNA and reverse transcribing it. Clones were read by immunoSEQ multiplex PCR, and TCRdb kept only the in-frame ones, dropping some. The data hold approximately 180,000 clones, with less than 70% observed a single time. The chain is built from TRBV12-5 and TRBJ2-1; D may be TRBD2 (5 bases). This sample comprised CD8+ T cells sorted from blood, obtained at week 24, from a patient treated with tofacitinib. This sequence originates from a human donor with alopecia areata. The CDR3 sequence is CASGLILAVDGQFF. The CDR3 bases are TGTGCTAGTGGTTTGATCCTAGCCGTAGACGGGCAGTTCTTC.